Below, one T cell receptor (beta chain) is given with its context. What it binds is not known. This sample stems from a study of T cell responses to AZD1222 COVID-19 vaccine. Broader study findings: Reportedly, nearly half of unique spike TCRs recognized epitopes outside B.1.351/B.1.1.7 mutations. Sampling that yielded the repertoires occurred only after the peak T cell response.

Trimming removed 0 bases at V and 4 bases at J, with 15 bases between. CDR1 and CDR2 from the germline V gene are SQVTM and ANQGSEA. There are 15 residues in the CDR3. Using immunoSEQ multiplex PCR, the repertoire was profiled, and TCRdb retains in-frame clones only, with some absent. The sample shows roughly 140,000 clones, 90% to 95% of them seen only once. Sequencing was performed on peripheral blood, taken 28 days after the second AZD1222 dose. This rearrangement joins TRBV29-1 to TRBJ1-2; maybe TRBD1 (6 bases). The receptor comes from an adult who received the AZD1222 COVID-19 vaccine. This CDR3 reads CSVEDLGRGSYGYTF. DNA for the CDR3: TGCAGCGTTGAAGATCTTGGCAGGGGATCCTATGGCTACACCTTC.